This entry lists 7 T cell receptor beta chains sequenced from one sample in a study of T cells after yellow fever vaccination. Via MiXCR, TCRdb re-called the 5' RACE reads, giving one row per CDR3 protein. Of 510,000 or so distinct CDR3 sequences listed, about 19% were seen once; the top ten hold 14%. The material was PBMCs, obtained 15 days after the yellow fever booster vaccination. The source of these receptors is a man between 25 and 39 years old who received the YFV17D yellow fever vaccine.

The J gene is TRBJ1-2, the V gene TRBV6-1; 7 bases are shared with TRBD1. The CDR3 has 14 amino acids. V dropped 7 bases and J dropped 6; count of bases not matched to a gene: 11. The germline CDR1 and CDR2 sequences are MNHNS and SASEGT. The CDR3 DNA follows: TGTGCCAGCACCAGACAGGGAATGGAAAATGGCTACACCTTC. This encodes CASTRQGMENGYTF.

There are a few counts of this clonotype. The CDR3 protein is CASSFYSIHNEQFF. In DNA, the CDR3 is TGTGCCAGCAGCTTCTACTCGATCCACAATGAGCAGTTCTTC. This chain uses TRBV7-2 with TRBJ2-1; D gene unclear. Germline V CDR1 and CDR2: SGHTA, FQGNSA. The CDR3 is made up of 14 amino acids. Trimming removed 3 bases at V and 5 bases at J, with 11 bases between.

The chain combines TRBV29-1 with TRBJ2-2; TRBD1 agrees at 8 bases. Germline CDR1 reads SQVTM; CDR2 reads ANQGSEA. The CDR3 covers 14 residues. Trimming at V came to 7 bases and at J to 3 bases, leaving 7 bases not matched to a gene. CDR3 DNA: TGCAGCGCTGGGACAGGTCTACACACCGGGGAGCTGTTTTTT. It encodes CSAGTGLHTGELFF.

This clonotype was observed a handful of times. The chain joins TRBV2 to TRBJ2-7, with no clear D. The V end lost 5 bases, the J end lost 2 bases, and 7 bases lay between the germline ends. Looked up from germline, CDR1 is SNHLY and CDR2 is FYNNEI. The CDR3 length is 12 residues. CDR3 protein: CASSRAPYEQYF. The CDR3 nucleotides read TGTGCCAGCAGTCGGGCTCCCTACGAGCAGTACTTC.

This clonotype was observed a handful of times. The chain uses TRBV28 and TRBJ2-7; 7 positions match TRBD2. The CDR3 covers 15 residues. The germline V gene encodes CDR1 MDHEN and CDR2 SYDVKM. V shed 4 bases, J shed 3 bases, and the junction held 9 bases outside the gene matches. The CDR3: CASSSGGTMSYEQYF. CDR3 nucleotides: TGTGCCAGCAGTTCCGGAGGGACTATGAGCTACGAGCAGTACTTC. Variable domain in full (rest from reference TRBV28 and TRBJ2-7): DVKVTQSSRYLVKRTGEKVFLECVQDMDHENMFWYRQDPGLGLRLIYFSYDVKMKEKGDIPEGYSVSREKKERFSLILESASTNQTSMYLCASSSGGTMSYEQYFGPGTRLTVT.

The V and J genes are TRBV20-1 and TRBJ2-1, with D possibly called TRBD1 or TRBD2 (5 bases each). Trimming cost V 3 bases and J 4 bases, with 13 bases left between them. The CDR3 length is 14 residues. Germline CDR1 is DFQATT and CDR2 is SNEGSKA (reference sequence). CDR3 sequence reads: CSASKGSRYNEQFF. The DNA for the CDR3 is TGCAGTGCTAGTAAGGGGAGCCGGTACAATGAGCAGTTCTTC.

V and J are TRBV28 and TRBJ2-5; TRBD1 might be the D (6 bases). Per germline, CDR1 MDHEN and CDR2 SYDVKM. The CDR3 extends over 16 amino acids. V lost 4 bases and J lost 4, with 19 bases in between. This CDR3 is CASSSPRTGYGETQYF. Written as DNA, the CDR3 is TGTGCCAGCAGTTCTCCACGAACAGGGTACGGAGAGACCCAGTACTTC.